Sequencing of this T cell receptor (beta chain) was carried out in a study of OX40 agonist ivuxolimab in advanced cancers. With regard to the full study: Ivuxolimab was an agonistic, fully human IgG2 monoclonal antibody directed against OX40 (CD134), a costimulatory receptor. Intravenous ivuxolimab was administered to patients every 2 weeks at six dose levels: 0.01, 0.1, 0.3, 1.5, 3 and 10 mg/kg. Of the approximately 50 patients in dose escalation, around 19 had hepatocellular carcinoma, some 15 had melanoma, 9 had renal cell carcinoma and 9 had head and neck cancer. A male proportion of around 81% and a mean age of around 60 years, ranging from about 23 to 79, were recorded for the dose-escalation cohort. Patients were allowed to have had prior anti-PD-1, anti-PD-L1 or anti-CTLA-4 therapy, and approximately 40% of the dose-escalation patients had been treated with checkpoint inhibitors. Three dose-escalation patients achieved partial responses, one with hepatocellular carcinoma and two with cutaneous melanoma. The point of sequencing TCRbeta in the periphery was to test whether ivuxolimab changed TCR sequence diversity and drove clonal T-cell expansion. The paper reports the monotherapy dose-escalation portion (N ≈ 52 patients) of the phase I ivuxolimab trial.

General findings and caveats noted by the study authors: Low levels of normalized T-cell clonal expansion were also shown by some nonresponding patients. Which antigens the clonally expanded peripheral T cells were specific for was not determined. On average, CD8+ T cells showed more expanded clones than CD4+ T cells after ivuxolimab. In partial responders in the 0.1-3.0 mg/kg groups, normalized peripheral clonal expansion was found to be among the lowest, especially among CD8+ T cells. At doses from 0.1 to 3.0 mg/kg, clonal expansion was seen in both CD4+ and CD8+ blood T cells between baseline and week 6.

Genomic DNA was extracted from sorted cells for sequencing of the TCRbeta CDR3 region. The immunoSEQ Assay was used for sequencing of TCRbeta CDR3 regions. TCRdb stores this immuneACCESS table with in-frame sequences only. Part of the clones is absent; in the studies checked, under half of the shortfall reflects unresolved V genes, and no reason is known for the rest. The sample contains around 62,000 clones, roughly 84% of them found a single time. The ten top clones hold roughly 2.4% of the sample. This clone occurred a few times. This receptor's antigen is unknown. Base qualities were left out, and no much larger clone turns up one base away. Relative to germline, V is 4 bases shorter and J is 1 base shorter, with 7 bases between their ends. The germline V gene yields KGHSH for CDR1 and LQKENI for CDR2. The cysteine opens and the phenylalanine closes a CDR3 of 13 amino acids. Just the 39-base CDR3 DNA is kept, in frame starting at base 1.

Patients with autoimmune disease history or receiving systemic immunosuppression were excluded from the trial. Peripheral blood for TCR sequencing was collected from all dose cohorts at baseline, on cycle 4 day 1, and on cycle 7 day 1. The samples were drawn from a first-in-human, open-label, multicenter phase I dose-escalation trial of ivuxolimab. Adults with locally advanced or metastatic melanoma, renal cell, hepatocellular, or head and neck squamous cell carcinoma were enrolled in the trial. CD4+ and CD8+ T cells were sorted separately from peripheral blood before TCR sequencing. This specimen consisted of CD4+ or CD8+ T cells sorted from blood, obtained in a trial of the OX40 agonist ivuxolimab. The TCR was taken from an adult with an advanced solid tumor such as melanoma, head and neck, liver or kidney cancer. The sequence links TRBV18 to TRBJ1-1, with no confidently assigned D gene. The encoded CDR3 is CASSQGPNTEAFF. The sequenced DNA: TGTGCCAGCTCACAAGGACCGAACACTGAAGCTTTCTTT.